A single sample gave rise to the 31 T cell receptor beta chains below, sequenced in a study of cytomegalovirus exposure and HLA in healthy donors. Vbeta (60) and Jbeta (13) primers were used in the PCR. The data were produced by immunoSEQ multiplex PCR, yet TCRdb's version contains in-frame clones alone and is incomplete. Among around 150,000 clones, around 75% were seen once, and the ten largest hold 1.5% to 2%. The specimen sequenced was PBMCs. The receptors come from a human donor in good health.

The V call is TRBV7-2, the J call TRBJ2-7, with 9 bases identical to TRBD2. The trim removed 5 bases at V and 5 bases at J, leaving 4 bases unmatched. Germline V gene data show CDR1 as SGHTA and CDR2 as FQGNSA. The length of the CDR3 is 13 residues. The CDR3 nucleotides are TGTGCCAGCAGCCGACTAGCGGTCAACGAGCAGTACTTC. Its protein product is CASSRLAVNEQYF.

The chain carries TRBV27 and TRBJ2-7; TRBD1 matches 9 bases. The CDR3 consists of 15 residues. Germline loops: CDR1 MNHEY, CDR2 SMNVEV (reference sequence). V lost 7 bases, J lost 7 bases, and 14 bases stayed unmatched. CDR3 in amino acids: CASIEIGTGRWEQYF. CDR3 DNA sequence: TGTGCCAGCATTGAAATAGGGACAGGGAGGTGGGAGCAGTACTTC.

The rearrangement uses TRBV25-1 and TRBJ1-2; 8 bases fit TRBD1. V shed 4 bases, J shed 1 base, and the junction held 8 bases outside the gene matches. In germline, CDR1 is MGHDK, CDR2 SYGVNS. This CDR3 spans 16 amino acids. The CDR3 DNA follows: TGTGCCAGCAGTGTATCAGGGGGCCTTGGTAACTATGGCTACACCTTC. It encodes CASSVSGGLGNYGYTF.

A single count supports this clone. V and J are TRBV4-3 and TRBJ2-1, with TRBD2 matching over 11 bases. Germline CDR1 and CDR2: LGHNA and YSLEER. The CDR3 is 19 amino acids. The V gene end was trimmed by 0 bases and the J gene end by 0 bases; junction bases not matched to a gene: 7. The CDR3 DNA follows: TGCGCCAGCAGCCAAGATGGACTAGCGGGTCAGAGCTCCTACAATGAGCAGTTCTTC. It codes for CASSQDGLAGQSSYNEQFF.

Worth noting for this clone: At one boundary the junction diverges from the germline segment, which might be a read error. The chain uses TRBV27 and TRBJ2-3, with TRBD2 matching 7 bases. CDR3 length: 14 amino acids. The V gene's germline CDR1 is MNHEY and CDR2 SMNVEV (reference sequence). The CDR3 bases are TGTGCTAGCAGTTGGCTAGCGGTCACAGATACGCAGTATTTT. Translation gives CASSWLAVTDTQYF.

This clone was seen a single time. The V and J genes are TRBV9 and TRBJ1-1; the D is unclear. Trimming took 5 bases from V and 0 from J, leaving 5 bases between them. Per the germline V gene, CDR1 is SGDLS and CDR2 is YYNGEE. The CDR3 has 12 residues. The CDR3 here is CASSSMNTEAFF. CDR3 coding DNA: TGTGCCAGCAGTAGTATGAACACTGAAGCTTTCTTT.

V gene TRBV7-2 combines with J gene TRBJ2-3, with TRBD2 matching 11 bases. There are 13 residues in the CDR3. Germline V gene sequence: CDR1 SGHTA, CDR2 FQGNSA. J lost 10 bases, V lost 5 bases, and 5 bases had no gene match. CDR3 sequence: CASSLSGGEAQYF. The CDR3 region has the DNA TGTGCCAGCAGCCTTAGCGGGGGGGAAGCGCAGTATTTT. Full variable domain (outside the CDR3, taken from reference TRBV7-2 and TRBJ2-3): GAGVSQSPSNKVTEKGKDVELRCDPISGHTALYWYRQSLGQGLEFLIYFQGNSAPDKSGLPSDRFSAERTGGSVSTLTIQRTQQEDSAVYLCASSLSGGEAQYFGPGTRLTVL.

The chain recombines TRBV13 with TRBJ1-5; 9 bases map to TRBD1. V lost 2 bases, J lost 7 bases, and 12 bases stayed unmatched. The CDR3 length is 17 residues. In germline, CDR1 is PRHDT, CDR2 FYEKMQ (reference sequence). The CDR3 nucleotides are TGTGCCAGCAGCTTACATCGTTGGACAGGGGATGACCAGCCCCAGCATTTT. As protein: CASSLHRWTGDDQPQHF.

This clone was counted a single time. J is TRBJ2-1 and V is TRBV10-3; 7 bases agree with TRBD1. The CDR3 is 15 residues long. The germline gives CDR1 ENHRY, CDR2 SYGVKD. The trim removed 3 bases at V and 5 bases at J, leaving 7 bases unmatched. The CDR3 here is CAISERQGHHNEQFF. DNA for the CDR3: TGTGCCATCAGTGAAAGACAGGGCCACCACAATGAGCAGTTCTTC.

This chain connects TRBV29-1 to TRBJ2-3, with 8 bases aligning to TRBD1. CDR3 length equals 12 residues. V dropped 4 bases and J dropped 13; count of bases not matched to a gene: 10. Germline values: CDR1 SQVTM, CDR2 ANQGSEA. In nucleotides, the CDR3 is TGCAGCGTTGCAGGGGGCCAGGCGATTGAGTATTTT. This gives the protein CSVAGGQAIEYF.

This chain joins TRBV5-4 and TRBJ2-5; maybe TRBD1 (5 bases). This CDR3 contains 11 residues. CDR1 is SGHNT, CDR2 YYREEE, per germline (reference sequence). Between the trimmed V and J ends, which lost 4 bases and 7 bases, there was a span of 8 bases. The CDR3 loop is CASSTQGTQYF. CDR3 nucleotides: TGTGCCAGCAGCACGCAGGGGACCCAGTACTTC.

The chain joins TRBV7-9 to TRBJ2-7; 9 bases are a match to TRBD1. Germline V gene data show CDR1 as SEHNR and CDR2 as FQNEAQ (reference sequence). The CDR3 is 15 residues long. Losses at the gene ends were 6 bases for V and 4 bases for J; bases not matched to a gene: 10. The CDR3 is CASRQPGQGKYEQYF. The CDR3 DNA sequence: TGTGCCAGCAGACAACCCGGACAGGGGAAGTACGAGCAGTACTTC.

The chain has TRBV9 and TRBJ2-1; weak D call: TRBD2 (5 bases). This CDR3 has 13 residues. The germline CDR1 and CDR2 sequences are SGDLS and YYNGEE. V was pared by 0 bases and J by 9 bases, with 10 bases between. CDR3 protein: CASSVDRGSEQFF. The DNA of the CDR3 is TGTGCCAGCAGCGTAGATCGGGGTAGTGAGCAGTTCTTC.

In this sample, this clone turned up a few times. This rearrangement joins TRBV5-4 to TRBJ1-6; 8 bases are a match to TRBD1. The germline V gene has CDR1 SGHNT and CDR2 YYREEE (reference sequence). This CDR3 has 15 amino acids. After removal of 4 bases from V and 7 bases from J, the junction contained 7 bases not matched to a gene. The CDR3 sequence is CASSARTGSNSPLHF. CDR3 DNA sequence: TGTGCCAGCAGCGCACGGACAGGGTCGAATTCACCCCTCCACTTT.

The chain carries TRBV10-3 and TRBJ1-4; a weak D match, TRBD1 (6 bases). Germline-derived CDR1 and CDR2 are ENHRY and SYGVKD. V dropped 10 bases and J dropped 8 bases, with 17 bases sitting between them. The CDR3 is 13 residues long. The CDR3 DNA follows: TGTGCCACCCAAGGGGGTCTGGGCGAAAAACTGTTTTTT. It is translated as CATQGGLGEKLFF.

CDR3 DNA sequence: TGCGCCAGCAGTCAATGGGGACAGCGCAACTATGGCTACACCTTC. Residues: CASSQWGQRNYGYTF. V and J are TRBV23-1 and TRBJ1-2; 7 bases align to TRBD1. TRBV23-1 is known as an ORF, though its function is uncertain. This CDR3 is 15 amino acids long. V was clipped by 1 base and J by 2 bases; unmatched bases: 4.

The rearrangement links TRBV5-5 to TRBJ2-7; maybe TRBD1 (6 bases). The germline V gene has CDR1 SGHKS and CDR2 YYEKEE (reference sequence). Trimming stripped 0 bases from V and 2 bases from J, with 12 bases between. There are 15 residues in the CDR3. CDR3 residues: CASSLAGTTTYEQYF. DNA for the CDR3: TGTGCCAGCAGCTTGGCGGGGACAACTACCTACGAGCAGTACTTC.

The chain uses TRBV6-5 and TRBJ1-1; 7 bases are a match to TRBD1. The CDR3 runs 13 residues. CDR1 MNHEY and CDR2 SVGAGI come from the germline V gene. V trimming: 5 bases; J trimming: 2 bases; junction bases outside the gene matches: 2. CDR3 DNA: TGTGCCAGCAGTCGACAGGGTAACACTGAAGCTTTCTTT. Its protein is CASSRQGNTEAFF.

The rearrangement uses TRBV6-6 and TRBJ1-2, with 9 positions matching TRBD1. Germline V gene sequence: CDR1 MNHNY, CDR2 SVGAGI (reference sequence). The ends lost 6 bases at V and 6 bases at J; junction bases unmatched: 14. This CDR3 region has 16 residues. This CDR3 reads CASSHIRTGGANGYTF. The DNA of the CDR3 is TGTGCCAGCAGCCATATAAGAACAGGGGGCGCAAATGGCTACACCTTC.

A few counts support this clone. This chain joins TRBV19 and TRBJ2-6; tentatively, D is TRBD1 (5 bases). V gave up 3 bases and J gave up 2 bases, with 14 bases separating them. The CDR3 is 17 residues long. Germline values: CDR1 LNHDA, CDR2 SQIVND (reference sequence). This chain's CDR3 is CASSISGILPGANVLTF. CDR3 DNA: TGTGCCAGTAGTATCTCAGGGATCCTCCCTGGGGCCAACGTCCTGACTTTC.

This clone was found a few times. The V and J genes are TRBV7-2 and TRBJ1-1; 7 bases map to TRBD1. V lost 5 bases and J lost 7; bases outside the gene matches: 13. Germline V gene sequence: CDR1 SGHTA, CDR2 FQGNSA. The CDR3 is 15 residues long. CDR3 bases: TGTGCCAGCAGCCGGGACAGCCTTTTGGGAGGTGAAGCTTTCTTT. Protein product: CASSRDSLLGGEAFF. Variable domain in full (rest from reference TRBV7-2 and TRBJ1-1): GAGVSQSPSNKVTEKGKDVELRCDPISGHTALYWYRQSLGQGLEFLIYFQGNSAPDKSGLPSDRFSAERTGGSVSTLTIQRTQQEDSAVYLCASSRDSLLGGEAFFGQGTRLTVV.

V usage is TRBV5-1 and J usage is TRBJ2-7; 11 positions agree with TRBD2. Per the germline V gene, CDR1 is SGHRS and CDR2 is YFSETQ. The CDR3 has 15 amino acids. V trimming: 0 bases; J trimming: 8 bases; junction bases outside the gene matches: 7. The CDR3 protein is CASSLGPSGGSKQYF. The CDR3 coding sequence is TGCGCCAGCAGCTTGGGGCCTAGCGGGGGGTCGAAGCAGTACTTC.

This chain uses TRBV4-3 with TRBJ2-5, with TRBD2 as a possible D gene (6 bases). V shed 0 bases and J shed 5 bases, with 22 bases lying between them. Germline-derived CDR1 and CDR2 are LGHNA and YSLEER. The CDR3 loop spans 18 amino acids. This chain's CDR3 is CASSQDLGPGGRLETQYF. CDR3 DNA sequence: TGCGCCAGCAGCCAAGATTTAGGGCCCGGGGGTAGGCTCGAGACCCAGTACTTC.

The chain has TRBV7-2 and TRBJ2-1; perhaps TRBD2 as D (6 bases). CDR1 SGHTA and CDR2 FQGNSA come from the germline V gene. CDR3 length: 16 amino acids. V was pared by 1 base and J by 5 bases, with 15 bases between. CDR3 amino acids: CASSLVGVEGNNEQFF. CDR3 bases: TGTGCCAGCAGCTTAGTCGGTGTGGAGGGAAACAATGAGCAGTTCTTC.

The chain has TRBV9 and TRBJ1-4; possibly TRBD1 for D (6 bases). The CDR3 covers 18 residues. Deletions cut 4 bases from V and 7 bases from J, with 26 bases between. Germline V gene sequence: CDR1 SGDLS, CDR2 YYNGEE. Written as DNA, the CDR3 is TGTGCCAGCAGCCCTTACTCCTCGGCGGGGGGCGAGGGTGAAAAACTGTTTTTT. Amino acid sequence: CASSPYSSAGGEGEKLFF.

CDR3 nucleotides: TGTGCCAGCCGAGGGGGACAGGGGCACACCGGGGAGCTGTTTTTT. It encodes CASRGGQGHTGELFF. The chain uses TRBV2 and TRBJ2-2; 10 positions match TRBD1. Trimming took 8 bases from V and 3 from J; bases not matched to a gene: 6. The V gene's germline CDR1 is SNHLY and CDR2 FYNNEI. There are 15 residues in the CDR3.

The chain links TRBV5-4 to TRBJ2-7; TRBD1 matches at 8 bases. Germline loops: CDR1 SGHNT, CDR2 YYREEE (reference sequence). The CDR3 runs to 15 residues. The junction had 5 bases not matched to a gene; V was cut back by 0 bases and J by 3 bases. The CDR3 loop reads CASSLVVTGDYEQYF. As DNA, the CDR3 is TGTGCCAGCAGCTTGGTAGTGACAGGGGACTACGAGCAGTACTTC.

The chain has TRBV5-1 and TRBJ2-3; D is possibly TRBD2 (6 bases). CDR1 and CDR2 (germline): SGHRS, YFSETQ. V was shortened by 4 bases and J by 2 bases, with 11 bases between the two germline ends. This CDR3 has 14 amino acids. The CDR3 spells CASSPTSTTDTQYF. DNA for the CDR3: TGCGCCAGCAGCCCGACTAGTACCACAGATACGCAGTATTTT.

The chain has TRBV5-1 and TRBJ2-1; TRBD1 is a possible D gene (6 bases). V shed 1 base and J shed 8 bases, with 16 bases lying between them. CDR1 SGHRS and CDR2 YFSETQ come from the germline V gene. The CDR3 runs 15 residues. CDR3 residues: CASSLQGPPDDEQFF. Written as DNA, the CDR3 is TGCGCCAGCAGCTTGCAGGGGCCCCCTGACGATGAGCAGTTCTTC.

The chain is built from TRBV13 and TRBJ2-3; 10 nucleotides match TRBD2. The CDR3 contains 14 residues. Germline CDR1 reads PRHDT; CDR2 reads FYEKMQ (reference sequence). J lost 4 bases, V lost 4 bases, and 2 bases had no gene match. Here the CDR3 reads CASSSLAGSDTQYF. CDR3 coding DNA: TGTGCCAGCAGCTCACTAGCGGGGTCAGATACGCAGTATTTT. The full variable domain, rest sourced from reference TRBV13 and TRBJ2-3, is AAGVIQSPRHLIKEKRETATLKCYPIPRHDTVYWYQQGPGQDPQFLISFYEKMQSDKGSIPDRFSAQQFSDYHSELNMSSLELGDSALYFCASSSLAGSDTQYFGPGTRLTVL.

This clone was observed a single time. J is TRBJ2-1 and V is TRBV7-9, with 11 bases lining up with TRBD2. This CDR3 has 14 amino acids. Per germline, CDR1 SEHNR and CDR2 FQNEAQ (reference sequence). J gave up 7 bases and V 5 bases, and 4 bases lay outside the gene matches. This CDR3 is CASSAGLAGNEQFF. CDR3 DNA sequence: TGTGCCAGCAGCGCCGGACTAGCGGGTAATGAGCAGTTCTTC.